A selection of T cell receptor beta chains follows, all from one sample in a study of cytomegalovirus exposure and HLA in healthy donors. Generated by immunoSEQ multiplex PCR, the TCRdb table keeps only in-frame clones and is missing some. The data hold some 140,000 clones, with about 70% observed a single time. Sequenced sample: PBMCs. All receptors derive from a man younger than 30 in good health and CMV-seronegative. CDR3s include the opening cysteine and the closing phenylalanine or tryptophan. D genes are given only for firm matches. Rows may omit the clone size; those that give it use once, few, many or a size class.

v_gene	j_gene	d_gene	abundance	len	CDR3aa	CDR3nt
TRBV15	TRBJ2-6	-	-	15	CATRLSRSGANGLTF	TGTGCCACCCGACTTAGCCGCTCTGGGGCCAACGGCCTGACTTTC
TRBV5-1	TRBJ2-3	TRBD1	-	17	CASSFLGQGAVTDTQYF	TGCGCCAGCAGCTTCCTGGGACAGGGGGCAGTCACAGATACGCAGTATTTT
TRBV4-1	TRBJ2-1	TRBD2	-	15	CASSLWGGGANEQFF	TGCGCCAGCAGCCTCTGGGGCGGGGGGGCTAATGAGCAGTTCTTC
TRBV9	TRBJ1-6	-	-	14	CASSFPQVNSPLHF	TGTGCCAGCAGCTTCCCACAGGTAAATTCACCCCTCCACTTT
TRBV7-9	TRBJ1-1	TRBD1	-	14	CASRGGQGAPEAFF	TGTGCCAGCAGGGGGGGACAGGGGGCGCCTGAAGCTTTCTTT
TRBV28	TRBJ2-4	TRBD1	-	16	CASSLGQGLAKNSQYF	TGTGCCAGCAGTCTCGGACAGGGCCTAGCCAAAAACAGTCAGTACTTC
TRBV7-3	TRBJ1-2	TRBD1	-	15	CASSFTTGELTGYTF	TGTGCCAGCAGCTTTACGACAGGGGAATTGACTGGCTACACCTTC
TRBV2	TRBJ2-1	TRBD1	-	15	CASRGQGVGHNEQFF	TGTGCCAGCAGGGGACAGGGAGTTGGCCACAATGAGCAGTTCTTC
TRBV7-9	TRBJ2-6	-	-	16	CASSSPLISGANVLTF	TGTGCCAGCAGCTCCCCCTTAATCTCTGGGGCCAACGTCCTGACTTTC
TRBV19	TRBJ1-1	-	-	14	CASSIGGGGTEAFF	TGTGCCAGTAGTATAGGAGGCGGGGGCACTGAAGCTTTCTTT
TRBV5-1	TRBJ1-1	-	-	14	CASSPQTPNTEAFF	TGCGCCAGCAGCCCACAAACACCGAACACTGAAGCTTTCTTT
TRBV19	TRBJ1-6	-	once	15	CASSTLTEDRIPLHF	TGTGCCAGTAGTACCCTGACAGAGGACCGGATACCTCTCCACTTT
TRBV29-1	TRBJ2-3	TRBD2	-	15	CSVLPAGGSTDTQYF	TGCAGCGTTCTACCGGCGGGGGGAAGCACAGATACGCAGTATTTT
TRBV5-5	TRBJ1-1	TRBD1	-	16	CASSFPGGEWNTEAFF	TGTGCCAGCAGCTTTCCAGGGGGCGAATGGAACACTGAAGCTTTCTTT
TRBV13	TRBJ1-3	TRBD1	-	18	CASSPRQGGFGSGNTIYF	TGTGCCAGCAGCCCTCGACAGGGGGGATTCGGCTCTGGAAACACCATATATTTT
TRBV4-3	TRBJ1-2	-	-	15	CASSATGKANYGYTF	TGCGCCAGCAGCGCGACGGGAAAAGCTAACTATGGCTACACCTTC
TRBV9	TRBJ1-2	-	-	15	CASSVGTPLSIGYTF	TGTGCCAGCAGCGTAGGGACTCCTCTGTCTATAGGCTACACCTTC
TRBV7-6	TRBJ2-7	-	-	13	CASSLGSTYEQYF	TGTGCCAGCAGCTTAGGCAGTACCTACGAGCAGTACTTC
TRBV4-1	TRBJ2-1	TRBD2	-	16	CASSLERGPYYNEQFF	TGCGCCAGCAGCCTAGAGCGGGGTCCTTACTACAATGAGCAGTTCTTC
TRBV7-9	TRBJ1-1	TRBD1	-	14	CASSLVVGQGEAFF	TGTGCCAGCAGCTTAGTGGTTGGACAGGGAGAAGCTTTCTTT
TRBV7-9	TRBJ1-4	-	few	14	CASSSGASNEKLFF	TGTGCCAGCAGCTCAGGGGCTTCTAATGAAAAACTGTTTTTT
TRBV5-4	TRBJ2-1	TRBD2	once	18	CASSPGTSGGASYNEQFF	TGTGCCAGCAGCCCCGGGACTAGCGGGGGGGCCTCCTACAATGAGCAGTTCTTC
TRBV2	TRBJ1-5	-	-	14	CASSERSGFEPQHF	TGTGCCAGCAGTGAACGGTCAGGGTTTGAGCCCCAGCATTTT
TRBV19	TRBJ2-5	TRBD2	-	11	CASSGGETQYF	TGTGCCAGTTCCGGGGGGGAGACCCAGTACTTC